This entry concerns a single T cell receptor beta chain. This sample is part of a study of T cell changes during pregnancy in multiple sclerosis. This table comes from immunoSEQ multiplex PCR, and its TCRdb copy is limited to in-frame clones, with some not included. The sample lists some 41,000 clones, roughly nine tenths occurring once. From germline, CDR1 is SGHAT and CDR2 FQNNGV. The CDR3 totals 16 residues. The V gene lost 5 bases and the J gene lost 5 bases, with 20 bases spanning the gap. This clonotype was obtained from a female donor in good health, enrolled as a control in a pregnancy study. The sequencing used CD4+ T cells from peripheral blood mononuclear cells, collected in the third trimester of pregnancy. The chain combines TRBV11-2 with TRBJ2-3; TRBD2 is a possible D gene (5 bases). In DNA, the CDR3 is TGTGCCAGCAGCCTCCACCGGGATCCAATGGGAGATACGCAGTATTTT. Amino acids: CASSLHRDPMGDTQYF.